The rows below give T cell receptor beta chains drawn from one sample of a study of early T cells in non-severe SARS-CoV-2 infection. MiXCR, run by TCRdb on the 5' RACE reads, gives a single entry per CDR3 protein. The top ten clones hold 8% to 9.5% of a sample with tens of thousands of distinct CDR3 sequences, roughly 7% of them seen once. The sequenced material came from whole blood. The receptors were sampled from an adult who was a healthcare worker with PCR-confirmed SARS-CoV-2 infection or an uninfected control (not recorded which). CDR3s include the opening cysteine and the closing phenylalanine or tryptophan. Each record gives: CDR3 length, V gene, clone size, J gene, CDR3 protein. The size entry is marked missing in some rows and otherwise reads once, few, many or a size class.

CDR3 length: 14
V gene: TRBV20-1
clone size: few
J gene: TRBJ2-5
CDR3 protein: CSAPAGGPQETQYF

CDR3 length: 16
V gene: TRBV18
clone size: medium-sized
J gene: TRBJ2-5
CDR3 protein: CASSLGQGPYQETQYF

CDR3 length: 17
V gene: TRBV7-9
clone size: many
J gene: TRBJ1-1
CDR3 protein: CASPGGVDPGVNTEAFF

CDR3 length: 15
V gene: TRBV4-2
clone size: -
J gene: TRBJ2-7
CDR3 protein: CASSQASQGAGEQYF

CDR3 length: 14
V gene: TRBV9
clone size: many
J gene: TRBJ2-3
CDR3 protein: CASSVVGFGDTQYF

CDR3 length: 14
V gene: TRBV12-3/TRBV12-4
clone size: once
J gene: TRBJ1-5
CDR3 protein: CASSPQGGNQPQHF

CDR3 length: 15
V gene: TRBV29-1
clone size: -
J gene: TRBJ2-3
CDR3 protein: CSVKPYTTGTDTQYF

CDR3 length: 15
V gene: TRBV7-2
clone size: -
J gene: TRBJ2-1
CDR3 protein: CASSLLGSIGNERFF

CDR3 length: 16
V gene: TRBV5-1
clone size: -
J gene: TRBJ2-6
CDR3 protein: CASSLDFDSGANVLTF

CDR3 length: 15
V gene: TRBV20-1
clone size: many
J gene: TRBJ2-3
CDR3 protein: CSARVSGGASDTQYF

CDR3 length: 11
V gene: TRBV27
clone size: -
J gene: TRBJ2-3
CDR3 protein: CASTGTDTQYF

CDR3 length: 14
V gene: TRBV28
clone size: -
J gene: TRBJ1-2
CDR3 protein: CASSLGGENYGYTF

CDR3 length: 14
V gene: TRBV9
clone size: many
J gene: TRBJ2-3
CDR3 protein: CASSPRTSPYTQYF

CDR3 length: 11
V gene: TRBV29-1
clone size: -
J gene: TRBJ2-7
CDR3 protein: CSVAQQYEQYF

CDR3 length: 13
V gene: TRBV4-2
clone size: -
J gene: TRBJ2-5
CDR3 protein: CASSPRLQETQYF

CDR3 length: 12
V gene: TRBV20-1
clone size: -
J gene: TRBJ2-3
CDR3 protein: CSASRTTGTQYF

CDR3 length: 14
V gene: TRBV10-3
clone size: few
J gene: TRBJ2-5
CDR3 protein: CATAASGGEETQYF

CDR3 length: 14
V gene: TRBV6-6
clone size: -
J gene: TRBJ2-4
CDR3 protein: CASTHGVAKNIQYF

CDR3 length: 15
V gene: TRBV4-2
clone size: -
J gene: TRBJ1-6
CDR3 protein: CASSQGTGINSPLHF

CDR3 length: 12
V gene: TRBV12-3/TRBV12-4
clone size: many
J gene: TRBJ2-5
CDR3 protein: CASSSSVKTQYF

CDR3 length: 20
V gene: TRBV7-9
clone size: few
J gene: TRBJ2-7
CDR3 protein: CASSLTPRGTKLSSSYEQYF

CDR3 length: 14
V gene: TRBV6-5
clone size: many
J gene: TRBJ1-3
CDR3 protein: CASSRGTAANTIYF

CDR3 length: 14
V gene: TRBV24-1
clone size: many
J gene: TRBJ1-5
CDR3 protein: CAASSGHFASPQHF

CDR3 length: 14
V gene: TRBV3-1
clone size: -
J gene: TRBJ2-5
CDR3 protein: CASSQRGREETQYF

CDR3 length: 16
V gene: TRBV12-3/TRBV12-4
clone size: many
J gene: TRBJ2-3
CDR3 protein: CASSPGSAGGPDTQYF

CDR3 length: 16
V gene: TRBV10-2
clone size: few
J gene: TRBJ1-6
CDR3 protein: CASRRQGAFSNSPLHF

CDR3 length: 18
V gene: TRBV5-1
clone size: -
J gene: TRBJ2-3
CDR3 protein: CASSPRLAGDNPTDTQYF

CDR3 length: 13
V gene: TRBV7-9
clone size: many
J gene: TRBJ2-2
CDR3 protein: CASSSGRVGELFF

CDR3 length: 14
V gene: TRBV7-8
clone size: -
J gene: TRBJ2-1
CDR3 protein: CASSFRSSYNEQFF

CDR3 length: 13
V gene: TRBV18
clone size: -
J gene: TRBJ1-4
CDR3 protein: CASSPPGWEKLFF

CDR3 length: 17
V gene: TRBV15
clone size: many
J gene: TRBJ1-4
CDR3 protein: CATSPSIGGRGNEKLFF

CDR3 length: 14
V gene: TRBV5-1
clone size: few
J gene: TRBJ1-1
CDR3 protein: CASSLGGLNTEAFF

CDR3 length: 14
V gene: TRBV4-2
clone size: -
J gene: TRBJ2-5
CDR3 protein: CASAPTPIDETQYF

CDR3 length: 14
V gene: TRBV6-6
clone size: many
J gene: TRBJ2-1
CDR3 protein: CASSFTGGPNEQFF

CDR3 length: 14
V gene: TRBV7-8
clone size: many
J gene: TRBJ2-7
CDR3 protein: CASSLAGQTYEQYF

CDR3 length: 15
V gene: TRBV6-5
clone size: many
J gene: TRBJ1-1
CDR3 protein: CASSQSWRSYTEAFF

CDR3 length: 14
V gene: TRBV20-1
clone size: medium-sized
J gene: TRBJ2-7
CDR3 protein: CSARGGLASYEQYF

CDR3 length: 16
V gene: TRBV21-1
clone size: few
J gene: TRBJ1-5
CDR3 protein: CASSGTGPSCNQPQHF

CDR3 length: 14
V gene: TRBV12-3/TRBV12-4
clone size: -
J gene: TRBJ2-4
CDR3 protein: CASSLGIAKNIQYF

CDR3 length: 14
V gene: TRBV20-1
clone size: many
J gene: TRBJ1-1
CDR3 protein: CSARDNRILTEAFF

CDR3 length: 14
V gene: TRBV5-7
clone size: -
J gene: TRBJ1-1
CDR3 protein: CASSSRGGGTEAFF

CDR3 length: 12
V gene: TRBV11-2
clone size: few
J gene: TRBJ2-5
CDR3 protein: CASREFQETQYF

CDR3 length: 14
V gene: TRBV27
clone size: -
J gene: TRBJ1-6
CDR3 protein: CASSPGADNSPLHF

CDR3 length: 14
V gene: TRBV5-6
clone size: few
J gene: TRBJ2-1
CDR3 protein: CASSETGAYNEQFF

CDR3 length: 16
V gene: TRBV7-2
clone size: -
J gene: TRBJ1-1
CDR3 protein: CASRYTGTGVSTEAFF

CDR3 length: 14
V gene: TRBV25-1
clone size: -
J gene: TRBJ2-1
CDR3 protein: CASSLLGGGIEQFF

CDR3 length: 15
V gene: TRBV6-6
clone size: -
J gene: TRBJ2-7
CDR3 protein: CASRRGGLGSYEQYF

CDR3 length: 15
V gene: TRBV5-1
clone size: few
J gene: TRBJ2-1
CDR3 protein: CASSQDLPGQSTSVF

CDR3 length: 16
V gene: TRBV18
clone size: -
J gene: TRBJ2-7
CDR3 protein: CASSPLERGTLSEQYF

CDR3 length: 16
V gene: TRBV7-2
clone size: -
J gene: TRBJ2-3
CDR3 protein: CASSSSHGLSTDTQYF

CDR3 length: 11
V gene: TRBV7-9
clone size: few
J gene: TRBJ1-2
CDR3 protein: CASSFQGGYTF

CDR3 length: 15
V gene: TRBV27
clone size: -
J gene: TRBJ2-7
CDR3 protein: CASSLTHPGLYEQYF